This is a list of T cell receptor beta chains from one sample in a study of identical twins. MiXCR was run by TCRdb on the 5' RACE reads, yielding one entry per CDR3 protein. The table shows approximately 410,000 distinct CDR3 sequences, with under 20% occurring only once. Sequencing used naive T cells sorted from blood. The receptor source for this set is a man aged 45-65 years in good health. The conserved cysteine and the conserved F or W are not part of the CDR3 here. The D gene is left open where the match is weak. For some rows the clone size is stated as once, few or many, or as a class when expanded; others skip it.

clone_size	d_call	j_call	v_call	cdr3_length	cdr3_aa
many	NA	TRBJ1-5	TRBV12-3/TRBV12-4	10	ASSLPLGPQH
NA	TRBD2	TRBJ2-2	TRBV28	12	ASRVAGGSGELF
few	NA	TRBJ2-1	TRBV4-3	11	ASSQGQYNEQF
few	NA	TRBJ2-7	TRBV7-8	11	ASSFAISYEQY
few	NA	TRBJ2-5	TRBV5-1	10	ASSPTKETQY
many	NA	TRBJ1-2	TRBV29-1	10	SAVWQGYGYT
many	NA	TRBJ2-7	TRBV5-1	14	ASSFNDQSLAYEQY
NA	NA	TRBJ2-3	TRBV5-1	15	ASSLPKRGNRTDTQY
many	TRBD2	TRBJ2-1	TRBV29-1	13	SVEYGGRAGNEQF
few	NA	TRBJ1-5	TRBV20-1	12	SAREVGAGQPQH
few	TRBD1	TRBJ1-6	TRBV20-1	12	SVSIGQGQSPLH
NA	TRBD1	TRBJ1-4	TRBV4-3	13	ASSLGTGAREKLF
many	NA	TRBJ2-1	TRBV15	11	ATSGNGGWEQF
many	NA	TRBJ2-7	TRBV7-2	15	ASSFREDGTLSYEQY
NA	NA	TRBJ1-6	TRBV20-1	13	SARDRWRYNSPLH
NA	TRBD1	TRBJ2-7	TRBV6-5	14	ASSLLWQGAPLEQY
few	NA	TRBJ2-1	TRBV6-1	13	ASSELGQPYNEQF
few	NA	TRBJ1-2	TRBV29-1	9	SVDRDYGYT
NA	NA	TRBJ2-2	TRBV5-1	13	ASSLRQLNTGELF
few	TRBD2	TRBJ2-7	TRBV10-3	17	AISEYRALAGPYSYEQY
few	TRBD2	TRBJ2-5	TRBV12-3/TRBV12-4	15	ASSSSAGLAGEETQY
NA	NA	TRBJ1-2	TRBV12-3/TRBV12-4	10	ASTLGRDGYT
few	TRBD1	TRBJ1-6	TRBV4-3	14	ASSQQQGVANSPLH
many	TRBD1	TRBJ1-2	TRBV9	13	ASSVGTGLNYGYT
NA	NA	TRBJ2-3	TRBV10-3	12	AITRASGADTQY
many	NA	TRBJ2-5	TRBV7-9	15	ASSLVTSQGYQETQY
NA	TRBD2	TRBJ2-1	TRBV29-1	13	SVASGRSSYNEQF
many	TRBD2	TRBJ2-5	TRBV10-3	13	AISDSGSIGETQY
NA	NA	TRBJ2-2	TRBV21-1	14	ASSKISGLAGGELF
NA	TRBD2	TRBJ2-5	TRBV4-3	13	ASSQGSGRKETQY
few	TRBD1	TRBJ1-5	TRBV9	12	ASGQGNSNQPQH
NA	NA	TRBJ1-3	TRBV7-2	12	ASSGDRWKNTIY
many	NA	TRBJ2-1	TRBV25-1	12	ASSPSGVYNEQF
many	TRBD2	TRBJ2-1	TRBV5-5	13	ASSYGRRSYNEQF
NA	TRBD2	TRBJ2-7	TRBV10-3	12	ATSSGGNTYEQY
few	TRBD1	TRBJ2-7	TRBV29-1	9	SVGDSYEQY
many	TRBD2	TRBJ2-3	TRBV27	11	ASSTTGGDTQY
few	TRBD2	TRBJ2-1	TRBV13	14	ASSFGRLAGEGRQF
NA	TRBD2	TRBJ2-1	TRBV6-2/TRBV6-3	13	ASRGTSGGAREQF
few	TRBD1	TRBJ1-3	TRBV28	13	ASRRTGALGNTIY
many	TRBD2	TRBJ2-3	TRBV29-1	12	SVGGRDFTDTQY
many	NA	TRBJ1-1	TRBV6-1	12	ASSQGRMNTEAF
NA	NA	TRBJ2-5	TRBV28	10	ASSPLPGTQY
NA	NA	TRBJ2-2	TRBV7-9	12	ASSLVIGTGELF
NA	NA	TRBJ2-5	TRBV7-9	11	ASGFRGGETQY
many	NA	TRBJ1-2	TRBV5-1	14	ASSLGASGDAYGYT